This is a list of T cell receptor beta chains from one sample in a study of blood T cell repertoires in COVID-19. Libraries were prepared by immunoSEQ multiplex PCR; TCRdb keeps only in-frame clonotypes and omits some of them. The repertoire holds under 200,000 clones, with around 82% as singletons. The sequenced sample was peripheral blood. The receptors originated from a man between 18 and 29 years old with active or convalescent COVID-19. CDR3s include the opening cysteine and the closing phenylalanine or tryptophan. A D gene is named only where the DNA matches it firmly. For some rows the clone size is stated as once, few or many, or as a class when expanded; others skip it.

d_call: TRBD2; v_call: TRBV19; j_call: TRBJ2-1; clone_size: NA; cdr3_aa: CASSIASGGAGEQFF; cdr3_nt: TGTGCCAGTAGTATAGCTAGCGGGGGGGCAGGTGAGCAGTTCTTC
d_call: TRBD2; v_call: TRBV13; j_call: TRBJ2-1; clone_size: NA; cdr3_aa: CASSFSGRARREQFF; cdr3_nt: TGTGCCAGCAGCTTCAGCGGGAGGGCCCGTCGTGAGCAGTTCTTC
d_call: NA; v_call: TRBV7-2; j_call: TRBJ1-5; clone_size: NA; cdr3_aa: CASSLVPGRGQPQHF; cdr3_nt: TGTGCCAGCAGCTTAGTGCCAGGGAGGGGGCAGCCCCAGCATTTT
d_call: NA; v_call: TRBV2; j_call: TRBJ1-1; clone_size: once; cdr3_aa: CASKPTGNTEAFF; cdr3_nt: TGTGCCAGTAAGCCTACAGGGAACACTGAAGCTTTCTTT
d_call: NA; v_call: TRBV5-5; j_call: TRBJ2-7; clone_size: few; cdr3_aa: CASSVSTGNYEQYF; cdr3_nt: TGTGCCAGCAGCGTAAGTACAGGGAACTACGAGCAGTACTTC
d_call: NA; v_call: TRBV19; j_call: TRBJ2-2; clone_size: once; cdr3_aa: CASSNPSTSGELFF; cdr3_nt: TGTGCCAGTAGTAACCCTTCTACCTCCGGGGAGCTGTTTTTT
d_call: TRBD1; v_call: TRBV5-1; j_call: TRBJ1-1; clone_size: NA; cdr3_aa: CASSSTTQGAPNTEAFF; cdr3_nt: TGCGCCAGCAGCTCCACAACCCAGGGGGCCCCGAACACTGAAGCTTTCTTT
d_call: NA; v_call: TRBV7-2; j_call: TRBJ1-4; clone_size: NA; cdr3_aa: CASSLGSGVVNEKLFF; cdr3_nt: TGTGCCAGCAGCTTGGGCAGCGGAGTAGTTAATGAAAAACTGTTTTTT
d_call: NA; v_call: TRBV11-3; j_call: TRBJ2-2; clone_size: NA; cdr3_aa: CASSLGSQANTGELFF; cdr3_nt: TGTGCCAGCAGCTTGGGCAGCCAAGCGAACACCGGGGAGCTGTTTTTT
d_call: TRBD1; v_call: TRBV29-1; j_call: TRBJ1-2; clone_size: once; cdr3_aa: CSVTTGDPHYGYTF; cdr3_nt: TGCAGCGTTACTACAGGGGACCCCCACTATGGCTACACCTTC
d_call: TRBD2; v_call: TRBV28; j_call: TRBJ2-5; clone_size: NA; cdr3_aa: CASSLSWGGQETQYF; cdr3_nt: TGTGCCAGCAGTTTATCGTGGGGGGGACAAGAGACCCAGTACTTC
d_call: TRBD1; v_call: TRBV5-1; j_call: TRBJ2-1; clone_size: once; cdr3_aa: CASSRSSRGYNEQFF; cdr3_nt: TGCGCCAGCAGCCGCTCTTCCAGGGGGTACAATGAGCAGTTCTTC
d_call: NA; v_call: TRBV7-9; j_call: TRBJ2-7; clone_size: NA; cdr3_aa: CASSSPGSYEQYF; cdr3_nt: TGTGCCAGCAGCTCCCCGGGGTCCTACGAGCAGTACTTC
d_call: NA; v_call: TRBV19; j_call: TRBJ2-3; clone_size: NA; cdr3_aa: CASSIGQASTDTQYF; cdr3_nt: TGTGCCAGTAGTATAGGACAGGCTTCCACAGATACGCAGTATTTT
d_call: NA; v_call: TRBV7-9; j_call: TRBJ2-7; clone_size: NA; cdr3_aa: CASSVGQSYEQYF; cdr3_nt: TGTGCCAGCAGCGTGGGACAAAGCTACGAGCAGTACTTC
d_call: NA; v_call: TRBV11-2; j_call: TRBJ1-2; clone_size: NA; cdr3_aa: CASSLATAGNNYGYTF; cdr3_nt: TGTGCCAGCAGCTTAGCCACGGCAGGGAACAACTATGGCTACACCTTC
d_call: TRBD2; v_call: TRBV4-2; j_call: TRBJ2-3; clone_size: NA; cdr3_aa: CASSQRAGGPDTQYF; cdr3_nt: TGTGCCAGCAGCCAAAGAGCGGGGGGCCCCGATACGCAGTATTTT
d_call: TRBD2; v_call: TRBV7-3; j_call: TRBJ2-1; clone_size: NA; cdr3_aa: CASSLTGTSPLYEQFF; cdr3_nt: TGTGCCAGCAGCTTAACCGGGACTAGCCCCTTATATGAGCAGTTCTTC
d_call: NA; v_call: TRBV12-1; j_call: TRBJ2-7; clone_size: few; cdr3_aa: CASSFPRLSSTPTDYEQYF; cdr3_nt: TGTGCCAGCAGCTTCCCGCGACTGAGTTCAACCCCGACAGACTACGAGCAGTACTTC
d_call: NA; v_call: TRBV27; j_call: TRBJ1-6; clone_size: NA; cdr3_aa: CASSPHNSPLHF; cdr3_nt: TGTGCCAGCAGCCCTCATAATTCACCCCTCCACTTT
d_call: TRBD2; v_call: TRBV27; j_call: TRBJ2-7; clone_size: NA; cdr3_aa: CASGLILAGGSYEQYF; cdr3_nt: TGTGCCAGCGGACTTATACTAGCGGGAGGCTCCTACGAGCAGTACTTC
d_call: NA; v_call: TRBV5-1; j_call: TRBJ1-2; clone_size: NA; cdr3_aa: CASSSTADLGYTF; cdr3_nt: TGCGCCAGCAGCTCTACAGCGGATTTGGGCTACACCTTC
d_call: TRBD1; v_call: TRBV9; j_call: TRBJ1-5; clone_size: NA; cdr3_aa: CASSRTGQGLQPQHF; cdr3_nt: TGTGCCAGCAGCCGCACGGGACAGGGACTACAGCCCCAGCATTTT
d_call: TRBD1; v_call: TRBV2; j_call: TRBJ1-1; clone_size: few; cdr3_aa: CASKKGRGLEAFF; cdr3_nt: TGTGCCAGCAAAAAAGGCAGGGGGCTTGAAGCTTTCTTT
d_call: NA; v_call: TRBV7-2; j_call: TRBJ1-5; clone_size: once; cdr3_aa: CASSLGQNSNQPQHF; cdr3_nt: TGTGCCAGCAGCTTAGGGCAGAATAGCAATCAGCCCCAGCATTTT
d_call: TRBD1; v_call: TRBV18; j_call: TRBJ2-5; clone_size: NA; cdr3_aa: CASSEGRGPNLYQETQYF; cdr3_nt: TGTGCCAGCTCAGAGGGAAGGGGGCCGAACTTGTACCAAGAGACCCAGTACTTC
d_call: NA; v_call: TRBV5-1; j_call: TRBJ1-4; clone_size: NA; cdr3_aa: CASSLMPQGGEKLFF; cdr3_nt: TGCGCCAGCAGCCTGATGCCCCAGGGAGGTGAAAAACTGTTTTTT
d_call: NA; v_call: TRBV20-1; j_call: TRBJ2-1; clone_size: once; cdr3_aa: CSASSRYPYNEQFF; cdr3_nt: TGCAGTGCTAGTAGCCGGTACCCCTACAATGAGCAGTTCTTC
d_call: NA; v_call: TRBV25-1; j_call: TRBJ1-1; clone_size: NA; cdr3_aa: CASTAGTEAFF; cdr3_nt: TGTGCCAGCACCGCCGGCACTGAAGCTTTCTTT
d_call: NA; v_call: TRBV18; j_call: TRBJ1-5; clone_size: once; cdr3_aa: CASSRLGGGYQSNQPQHF; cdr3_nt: TGTGCCAGCTCCCGCCTTGGGGGGGGGTACCAAAGCAATCAGCCCCAGCATTTT
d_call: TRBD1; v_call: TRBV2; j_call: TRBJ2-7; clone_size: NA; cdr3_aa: CASGGQGQYEQYF; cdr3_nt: TGTGCCAGTGGGGGACAGGGACAATACGAGCAGTACTTC